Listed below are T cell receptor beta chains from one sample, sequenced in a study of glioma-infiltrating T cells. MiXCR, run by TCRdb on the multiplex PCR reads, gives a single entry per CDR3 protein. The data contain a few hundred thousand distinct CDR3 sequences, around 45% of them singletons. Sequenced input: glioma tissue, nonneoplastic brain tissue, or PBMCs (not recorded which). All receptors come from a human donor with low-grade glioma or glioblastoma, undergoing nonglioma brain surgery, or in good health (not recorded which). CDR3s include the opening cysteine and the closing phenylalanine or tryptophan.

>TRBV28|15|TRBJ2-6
CASRRTFSGANVLTF
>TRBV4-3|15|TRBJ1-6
CASSQEPYDNSPLHF
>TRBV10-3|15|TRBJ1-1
CAISESRVGGTEAFF
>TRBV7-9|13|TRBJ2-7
CASSTTISYEQYF
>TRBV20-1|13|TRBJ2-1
CSGLPTTYNEQFF
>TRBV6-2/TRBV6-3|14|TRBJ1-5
CASSWTWRNQPQHF
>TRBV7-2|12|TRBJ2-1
CASSSRYNEQFF
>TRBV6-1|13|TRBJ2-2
CASRGVGTGELFF
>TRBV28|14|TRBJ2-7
CASRQQGSSYEQYF
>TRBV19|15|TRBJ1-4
CARGISGSTNEKLFF
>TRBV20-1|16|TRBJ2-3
CSAGTSGRVSTDTQYF
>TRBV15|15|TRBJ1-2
CATSRDLGFRRGYTF
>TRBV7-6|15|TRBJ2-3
CASSFERLSTDTQYF
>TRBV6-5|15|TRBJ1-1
CASSYLRRRFTEAFF
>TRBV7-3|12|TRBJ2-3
CASSSPPDTQYF
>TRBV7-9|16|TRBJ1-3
CASSQNRGPSGNTIYF
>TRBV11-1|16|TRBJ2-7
CASSLGFYRSPYEQYF
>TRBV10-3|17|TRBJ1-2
CAISDRTGGKFNYGYTF
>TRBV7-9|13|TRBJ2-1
CASSPGLALEQFF
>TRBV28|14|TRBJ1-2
CASSLPQGYYGYTF
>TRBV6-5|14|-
CASSTRTGSSEQYF
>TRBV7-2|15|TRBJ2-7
CASSDRDRSSYEQYF
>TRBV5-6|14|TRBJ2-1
CASSLLVQPHEQFF
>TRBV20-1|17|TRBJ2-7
CSARVFRTGGLTYEQYF
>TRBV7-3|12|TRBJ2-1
CASSLDGGEQFF
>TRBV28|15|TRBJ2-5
CASSLSGTARVTQYF
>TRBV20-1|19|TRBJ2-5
CSARELAGGPRFGGETQYF
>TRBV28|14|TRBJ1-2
CASSFGRHGYGYTF
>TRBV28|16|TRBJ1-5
CASSLFPGTSNQPQHF
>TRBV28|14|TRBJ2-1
CASRPGQSWGEQFF
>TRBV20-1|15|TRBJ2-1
CSARKLATIYNEQFF
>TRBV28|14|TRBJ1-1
CASSSTGAATEAFF
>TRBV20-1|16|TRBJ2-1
CSARDPLAGSYNEQLF